The 29 T cell receptor beta chains below were found in one sample sequenced in a study of blood T cell repertoires in COVID-19. Data came from immunoSEQ multiplex PCR; TCRdb stores just in-frame clones and leaves some out. This repertoire shows 310,000 or so clones, around 90% found once; its top ten account for 5.5% to 7%. Sequenced: PBMCs or T cells enriched from blood (not recorded which). All receptors come from a woman aged 25 to 39 who had recovered from COVID-19.

In this sample, this clone turned up once. This chain connects TRBV9 to TRBJ2-7; TRBD1 agrees at 10 bases. This CDR3 has 16 amino acids. J lost 2 bases, V lost 0 bases, and 5 bases had no gene match. Per germline, CDR1 SGDLS and CDR2 YYNGEE. The CDR3 region is CASSVAGTGAPYEQYF. The CDR3 DNA reads as TGTGCCAGCAGCGTAGCTGGGACAGGGGCACCCTACGAGCAGTACTTC. The variable domain in full, with the rest retrieved from reference TRBV9 and TRBJ2-7, is DSGVTQTPKHLITATGQRVTLRCSPRSGDLSVYWYQQSLDQGLQFLIQYYNGEERAKGNILERFSAQQFPDLHSELNLSSLELGDSALYFCASSVAGTGAPYEQYFGPGTRLTVT.

V gene TRBV3-1 (or the pseudogene TRBV3-2) combines with J gene TRBJ2-7; 7 bases are shared with TRBD1. With V trimmed by 4 bases and J by 0 bases, 6 bases remained unmatched. Germline CDR1 LGHDT, CDR2 YNNKEL (reference sequence). CDR3 length equals 15 residues. CDR3 DNA: TGTGCCAGCAGCCGGGACAGCTTTAGCTCCTACGAGCAGTACTTC. It specifies CASSRDSFSSYEQYF.

The chain carries TRBV12-5 and TRBJ1-5, with D maybe TRBD1 (6 bases). This CDR3 region has 15 residues. The germline V gene encodes CDR1 LGHNT and CDR2 FRNRAP. V shed 4 bases and J shed 2 bases, with 12 bases lying between them. CDR3 loop: CASGYGGGGNQPQHF. The CDR3 DNA reads TGTGCTAGTGGTTATGGGGGCGGCGGCAATCAGCCCCAGCATTTT.

The chain links TRBV5-1 to TRBJ1-2, with TRBD1 identical over 8 bases. The CDR3 is 16 residues long. Germline-derived CDR1 and CDR2 are SGHRS and YFSETQ. The V and J ends lost 4 bases and 7 bases, in that order; junction bases with no gene match: 15. The CDR3 spells CASSPNGGVTGGGYTF. For the CDR3, the DNA is TGCGCCAGCAGCCCCAACGGAGGGGTAACAGGGGGTGGCTACACCTTC.

The rearrangement uses TRBV6-5 and TRBJ2-1; 8 bases are shared with TRBD2. The CDR3 runs to 12 residues. The trim removed 6 bases at V and 12 bases at J, leaving 7 bases unmatched. Germline CDR1 and CDR2: MNHEY and SVGAGI. DNA for the CDR3: TGTGCCAGCAGCGGTACCGGGACTAGGCAGTTCTTC. Translated: CASSGTGTRQFF.

About this clone itself: The same CDR3 can be traced to other DNA sequences in this sample. The chain links TRBV11-2 to TRBJ1-1; D might be TRBD1 (6 bases). V lost 1 base and J 1 base, leaving 7 bases between the germline ends. This CDR3 spans 14 amino acids. Germline V gene sequence: CDR1 SGHAT, CDR2 FQNNGV. This chain's CDR3 is CASSLGQANTEAFF. The CDR3 DNA sequence: TGTGCCAGCAGCTTAGGACAGGCGAACACTGAAGCTTTCTTT.

This clone appeared a single time. V usage is TRBV7-9 and J usage is TRBJ1-2; perhaps TRBD1 as D (6 bases). Deletions cut 4 bases from V and 7 bases from J, with 19 bases between. The CDR3 runs to 15 residues. CDR1 is SEHNR, CDR2 FQNEAQ, per germline (reference sequence). CDR3 in DNA: TGTGCCAGCAGCTCCCTACAGGGCAGGTTAATTGGCTACACCTTC. Translation gives CASSSLQGRLIGYTF.

The CDR3 is CASSEWGTGGSGANVLTF. CDR3 sequence (DNA): TGTGCCAGCAGTGAATGGGGGACAGGGGGCTCTGGGGCCAACGTCCTGACTTTC. The V and J genes are TRBV25-1 and TRBJ2-6, with TRBD1 matching over 11 bases. Trimming cost V 1 base and J 0 bases; bases outside gene matches: 2. Germline V gene data show CDR1 as MGHDK and CDR2 as SYGVNS. The CDR3 contains 18 residues.

This chain links TRBV19 with TRBJ1-3; no firm D call. With 7 bases removed from V and 4 bases from J, the gap between germline ends came to 8 bases. CDR1 and CDR2 (germline): LNHDA, SQIVND (reference sequence). There are 12 residues in the CDR3. The CDR3 DNA follows: TGTGCCAGTACAATAGCCGGAAACACCATATATTTT. This encodes CASTIAGNTIYF. Filled out from reference TRBV19 and TRBJ1-3, the complete variable domain reads DGGITQSPKYLFRKEGQNVTLSCEQNLNHDAMYWYRQDPGQGLRLIYYSQIVNDFQKGDIAEGYSVSREKKESFPLTVTSAQKNPTAFYLCASTIAGNTIYFGEGSWLTVV.

The genes are TRBV25-1 and TRBJ2-7; D is ambiguous. V lost 1 base to trimming and J lost 4 bases, with 11 bases between them. The CDR3 is 14 residues long. In germline, CDR1 is MGHDK, CDR2 SYGVNS. The chain's CDR3 is CASSESAGPYEQYF. The CDR3, as DNA: TGTGCCAGCAGTGAATCTGCTGGGCCGTACGAGCAGTACTTC.

The chain has TRBV29-1 and TRBJ1-5; D ambiguous. V was clipped by 4 bases and J by 1 base, with 5 bases between them. The length of the CDR3 is 12 residues. Germline values: CDR1 SQVTM, CDR2 ANQGSEA. The CDR3 loop is CSVAQSNQPQHF. The CDR3 region has the DNA TGCAGCGTTGCGCAGAGCAATCAGCCCCAGCATTTT.

V usage is TRBV10-3 and J usage is TRBJ1-1; weak D call: TRBD1 (5 bases). Trimming pared 4 bases from V and 5 bases from J, leaving 14 bases between. Per the germline V gene, CDR1 is ENHRY and CDR2 is SYGVKD. This CDR3 has 14 amino acids. CDR3 region: CAISVGREGTEAFF. The CDR3 DNA sequence: TGTGCCATCAGTGTTGGCAGGGAAGGGACTGAAGCTTTCTTT.

Only a few counts were recorded for this clone. The chain has TRBV10-3 and TRBJ1-6, with 9 bases that match TRBD1. From germline, CDR1 is ENHRY and CDR2 SYGVKD. The CDR3 runs to 15 residues. J was trimmed by 4 bases and V by 5 bases; bases with no gene match: 3. The DNA for the CDR3 is TGTGCCATCAGTAGGACAGGGGATTATAATTCACCCCTCCACTTT. Protein sequence: CAISRTGDYNSPLHF.

The J gene is TRBJ1-2, the V gene TRBV30, with 9 bases matching TRBD1. The junction had 10 bases not matched to a gene; V was cut back by 1 base and J by 4 bases. The germline V gene encodes CDR1 GTSNPN and CDR2 SVGIG (reference sequence). The CDR3 sequence is 16 residues long. CDR3 DNA sequence: TGTGCCTGGAGTGCCCCGGACAGGGGCCGGGGCTATGGCTACACCTTC. As protein: CAWSAPDRGRGYGYTF.

This clone was seen just once. The gene calls are TRBV29-1 and TRBJ1-1; no definite D call. In germline, CDR1 is SQVTM, CDR2 ANQGSEA. Trimming took 6 bases from V and 5 from J, leaving 19 bases between them. The CDR3 has 14 residues. CDR3 coding DNA: TGCAGCGTACAACGTCCCCTCTCGGGGACTGAAGCTTTCTTT. It encodes CSVQRPLSGTEAFF.

The V and J genes are TRBV30 and TRBJ2-1; maybe TRBD1 (6 bases). V was clipped by 0 bases and J by 7 bases, with 10 bases between them. From germline, CDR1 is GTSNPN and CDR2 SVGIG (reference sequence). The CDR3 spans 13 residues. The CDR3 DNA sequence: TGTGCCTGGAGTGTACTAGGGGGTAATGAGCAGTTCTTC. Amino acids: CAWSVLGGNEQFF.

V usage is TRBV5-1 and J usage is TRBJ1-2, with 8 nucleotides matching TRBD1. There are 18 residues in the CDR3. Trimming removed 0 bases from V and 1 base from J; junction bases left unmatched: 11. CDR1 SGHRS and CDR2 YFSETQ come from the germline V gene. CDR3 bases: TGCGCCAGCAGCTTGGTCGGTCAGGGGGCCTCTTTTAACTATGGCTACACCTTC. It codes for CASSLVGQGASFNYGYTF.

The rearrangement joins TRBV30 to TRBJ1-3, with D possibly being TRBD1 (6 bases). Per the germline V gene, CDR1 is GTSNPN and CDR2 is SVGIG (reference sequence). V dropped 4 bases and J dropped 2 bases, with 18 bases sitting between them. This CDR3 comprises 16 residues. CDR3 in amino acids: CAWKLPGPGAGNTIYF. The CDR3 coding sequence is TGTGCCTGGAAGTTACCCGGACCAGGGGCTGGAAACACCATATATTTT.

CDR3 residues: CASSLLPGQLSNEQFF. The DNA of the CDR3 is TGCGCCAGCAGCCTATTACCGGGACAGCTTTCCAATGAGCAGTTCTTC. The chain has TRBV5-1 and TRBJ2-1; TRBD1 agrees at 7 bases. The CDR3 has 16 residues. Germline V gene sequence: CDR1 SGHRS, CDR2 YFSETQ. V gave up 4 bases and J gave up 6 bases; unmatched junction bases: 13.

The chain joins TRBV5-1 to TRBJ2-2; D gene uncertain. This CDR3 region has 13 residues. The germline V gene has CDR1 SGHRS and CDR2 YFSETQ. Trimming took 0 bases from V and 6 from J, leaving 6 bases between them. The CDR3 region has the DNA TGCGCCAGCAGCTTGGGTCCGGCCGGGGAGCTGTTTTTT. Translation: CASSLGPAGELFF. Supplemented by reference TRBV5-1 and TRBJ2-2, the full variable domain reads KAGVTQTPRYLIKTRGQQVTLSCSPISGHRSVSWYQQTPGQGLQFLFEYFSETQRNKGNFPGRFSGRQFSNSRSEMNVSTLELGDSALYLCASSLGPAGELFFGEGSRLTVL.

The genes are TRBV25-1 and TRBJ1-6; D not resolved. V was trimmed by 5 bases and J by 7 bases, leaving 6 bases between them. CDR1 MGHDK and CDR2 SYGVNS come from the germline V gene. The CDR3 has 12 amino acids. The CDR3 is CASSTLNSPLHF. CDR3 bases: TGTGCCAGCAGTACGCTAAATTCACCCCTCCACTTT. The full variable domain, in which reference TRBV25-1 and TRBJ1-6 provide the parts outside the CDR3, is EADIYQTPRYLVIGTGKKITLECSQTMGHDKMYWYQQDPGMELHLIHYSYGVNSTEKGDLSSESTVSRIRTEHFPLTLESARPSHTSQYLCASSTLNSPLHFGNGTRLTVT.

The chain has TRBV21-1 and TRBJ1-2; the tabulated D call, TRBD1, remains unverified against the DNA. TRBV21-1 is assigned pseudogene status. The CDR3 has 15 residues. The CDR3 loop is CASSIGQGRGYGYTF. In nucleotides, the CDR3 is TGTGCCAGCAGCATAGGGCAGGGTCGCGGCTATGGCTACACCTTC.

This clone was recorded once. This chain joins TRBV4-1 and TRBJ2-7; D possibly corresponds to TRBD1 (6 bases). The CDR3 extends over 16 amino acids. V was cut by 1 base and J by 0 bases, with 13 bases left in between. CDR1 is MGHRA and CDR2 is YSYEKL in the germline V gene. CDR3 protein: CASSQVRTASSYEQYF. The CDR3 bases are TGCGCCAGCAGCCAAGTTCGGACAGCTAGCTCCTACGAGCAGTACTTC.

The chain uses TRBV25-1 and TRBJ1-1; possibly TRBD1 for D (5 bases). CDR3 size: 16 residues. V was pared by 1 base and J by 1 base, with 13 bases between. From germline, CDR1 is MGHDK and CDR2 SYGVNS. CDR3 in DNA: TGTGCCAGCAGTGAATTCCGAATCCAGGGGAACACTGAAGCTTTCTTT. Its translation: CASSEFRIQGNTEAFF. Drawing the rest from reference TRBV25-1 and TRBJ1-1, the complete variable domain is EADIYQTPRYLVIGTGKKITLECSQTMGHDKMYWYQQDPGMELHLIHYSYGVNSTEKGDLSSESTVSRIRTEHFPLTLESARPSHTSQYLCASSEFRIQGNTEAFFGQGTRLTVV.

V usage is TRBV5-6 and J usage is TRBJ1-5, with 8 bases that match TRBD1. CDR3 length: 15 amino acids. Germline values: CDR1 SGHDT, CDR2 YYEEEE. J was trimmed by 11 bases and V by 1 base; bases with no gene match: 11. The CDR3 loop is CASSLTGQGETAQHF. The CDR3 nucleotides are TGTGCCAGCAGCTTGACAGGACAGGGAGAGACGGCCCAGCATTTT. Based on the CDR3 plus reference TRBV5-6 and TRBJ1-5, the full variable domain is DAGVTQSPTHLIKTRGQQVTLRCSPKSGHDTVSWYQQALGQGPQFIFQYYEEEERQRGNFPDRFSGHQFPNYSSELNVNALLLGDSALYLCASSLTGQGETAQHFGDGTRLSIL.

This chain uses TRBV9 with TRBJ1-1; 11 bases are a match to TRBD1. Germline V CDR1 and CDR2: SGDLS, YYNGEE. The J segment lost 5 bases and the V segment lost 7 bases, leaving 4 bases of the junction unmatched. The CDR3 sequence is 13 residues long. The CDR3 DNA follows: TGTGCCAGCGGAGGGACAGGGGGGACTGAAGCTTTCTTT. This translates into CASGGTGGTEAFF.

The genes are TRBV29-1 and TRBJ1-1, with 7 bases lining up with TRBD1. V dropped 6 bases and J dropped 1; count of bases not matched to a gene: 2. Germline assignment: CDR1 SQVTM and CDR2 ANQGSEA. The length of the CDR3 is 12 residues. The CDR3: CSVDRENTEAFF. CDR3 sequence (DNA): TGCAGCGTCGACAGGGAGAACACTGAAGCTTTCTTT.

The gene calls are TRBV5-1 and TRBJ1-2; tentatively, D is TRBD1 (6 bases). The CDR3 runs 14 residues. V gave up 2 bases and J gave up 6 bases, with 14 bases separating them. Germline lookup yields CDR1 SGHRS and CDR2 YFSETQ. The DNA for the CDR3 is TGCGCCAGCAGCTTACCCGGGCAGGGGAATGGCTACACCTTC. Translating gives CASSLPGQGNGYTF.

This sequence joins TRBV19 and TRBJ1-4; D perhaps matches TRBD1 (5 bases). Trimming pared 5 bases from V and 0 bases from J, leaving 16 bases between. Germline V gene lookup returns CDR1 LNHDA and CDR2 SQIVND (reference sequence). The CDR3 loop spans 17 amino acids. The CDR3 coding sequence is TGTGCCAGTAGTGACGCCGCAAGGACATCAACTAATGAAAAACTGTTTTTT. As protein: CASSDAARTSTNEKLFF.